Sequencing of this T cell receptor (beta chain) was carried out in a study of CD4 T cells in relation to SARS-CoV-2 and coronaviruses. Across the study: No peptide or an HIV-1 Nef peptide pool served as negative control.

The CDR3 length is 16 residues. CDR1 is SGHTA, CDR2 FQGNSA, per germline. J was trimmed by 4 bases and V by 1 base; bases with no gene match: 5. Before the COVID-19 pandemic, during about 2011-2019, CD4+ T cells were taken from unexposed donors. Isolation of CD4+ T cells took place after about 9 days in culture. Unexposed-donor CD4+ T cells were probed with SARS-CoV-2 S/N and four cold-coronavirus spikes, cells permitting. About 2 million PBMCs per well were cultured with around 9.9 IU/ml IL-2. Method: immunoSEQ multiplex PCR; TCRdb's copy keeps in-frame clones and lacks some. Among almost 30,000 clones listed, 76% were seen once. Points on this clone: Its antigen is unidentified.

Material for sequencing was CD4+ T cells from PBMCs, cultured in vitro. The receptor was derived from a human donor in good health. The genes are TRBV7-2 and TRBJ1-3; 9 bases are a match to TRBD1. The CDR3 region has the DNA TGTGCCAGCAGCTTAGAAGGGACAGGGTCGGGAAACACCATATATTTT. Translated: CASSLEGTGSGNTIYF.